This TCR beta chain originates from a study of T cells after posttransplantation cyclophosphamide. Busulfan-fludarabine conditioning, marrow transplant, and cyclophosphamide on days +3 and +4 were administered. Produced via immunoSEQ multiplex PCR; TCRdb's table is partial and in-frame only. Listed for the sample are 16,000 or so clones, none seen a single time. This clone was detected ten times or more. The TCR sequence derives from a female patient in her 30s who received an allogeneic stem cell transplant from a related donor, was CMV-positive, and had no GVHD. Some of these T cells may belong to the graft donor. The sequencing used PBMCs, collected after allogeneic stem cell transplant with posttransplant cyclophosphamide.

The CDR3 bases are TGCGCCAGCAGCCAAGGCCCTCCGGTTCCTGGAAACACCATATATTTT. It translates to CASSQGPPVPGNTIYF. This chain connects TRBV4-1 to TRBJ1-3, with no clear D. Germline CDR1 MGHRA, CDR2 YSYEKL. V lost 1 base and J 2 bases, leaving 12 bases between the germline ends. CDR3 length: 16 residues.